The entry that follows covers one TCR beta chain sequence. This sample stems from a study of T cell changes during pregnancy in multiple sclerosis. With 1 base removed from V and 6 bases from J, the gap between germline ends came to 7 bases. Per the germline V gene, CDR1 is LNHDA and CDR2 is SQIVND (reference sequence). CDR3 length equals 13 residues. Produced via immunoSEQ multiplex PCR; TCRdb's table is partial and in-frame only. The table lists about 48,000 clones, 90% to 95% of them singletons. The receptor was isolated from a female donor with multiple sclerosis, enrolled in a pregnancy study. The sample here was CD4+ T cells from peripheral blood mononuclear cells, taken in the first trimester of pregnancy. The J gene is TRBJ1-5, the V gene TRBV19; D not resolved. CDR3 region: CASSIGGGQPQHF. In nucleotides, the CDR3 is TGTGCCAGTAGTATAGGGGGAGGTCAGCCCCAGCATTTT.